The 21 T cell receptor beta chains below were found in one sample sequenced in a study of shared clonotypes between healthy human individuals (TCRdb year 2020). The library was built by means of the immunoSEQ multiplex PCR assay. TCRdb provides this immuneACCESS table in a form limited to in-frame rearrangements. Some clones are lacking; in checked studies, under half of them reflect an unresolved V gene, and why the rest are absent is not known. The sample yields roughly 2.1 million clones; approximately 94% were counted once. The ten biggest clones cover about 1.5% of the sample. For the CD8 naive samples, CD45RO-negative cells were positively selected for CCR7, yielding a CD45RA+CCR7+ population from which TemRA cells were excluded. The material sequenced was naive CD8+ T cells from PBMCs. Reading the label with the study, this specimen's cell subset or site is: CD45RA+CCR7+. Receptor source: a man younger than 35 in good health. Some clones in this sample may be carry-over from other donors' samples.

This rearrangement joins TRBV5-5 to TRBJ1-3; a weak D match, TRBD1 (6 bases). The CDR3 runs to 16 residues. In germline, CDR1 is SGHKS, CDR2 YYEKEE (reference sequence). V dropped 5 bases and J dropped 0 bases, with 15 bases sitting between them. The CDR3 DNA reads as TGTGCCAGCAGTCACGGCCGGGACAACTCTGGAAACACCATATATTTT. It encodes CASSHGRDNSGNTIYF.

The chain recombines TRBV2 with TRBJ2-1; the D gene could be TRBD1 or TRBD2 (5 bases each). CDR1 is SNHLY and CDR2 is FYNNEI in the germline V gene. The CDR3 has 14 amino acids. With 8 bases removed from V and 3 bases from J, the gap between germline ends came to 14 bases. The CDR3 reads CASHGTAIYNEQFF. The CDR3 coding sequence is TGTGCCAGCCACGGGACCGCTATCTACAATGAGCAGTTCTTC.

The chain couples TRBV15 to TRBJ2-5, with a possible D match to TRBD2 (6 bases). The CDR3 sequence is 14 residues long. The germline CDR1 and CDR2 sequences are LNHNV and YYDKDF (reference sequence). The ends were cut back, 1 base at V and 2 bases at J, with 8 bases in the middle. CDR3 nucleotides: TGTGCCACCAGCAGAGGGGGGACTCAAGAGACCCAGTACTTC. The encoded protein is CATSRGGTQETQYF.

This clone came up once. V and J are TRBV7-2 and TRBJ2-1; D is perhaps TRBD2 (6 bases). Trimming shortened V by 1 base and J by 5 bases, and 18 bases separated the two germline ends. Germline V CDR1 and CDR2: SGHTA, FQGNSA. The length of the CDR3 is 17 residues. The CDR3 DNA reads as TGTGCCAGCAGCTTAGGGATTCGGGGGATCCCAAACAATGAGCAGTTCTTC. Translation gives CASSLGIRGIPNNEQFF.

The chain uses TRBV6-1 and TRBJ2-2; a weak D match, TRBD1 (6 bases). V was trimmed by 4 bases and J by 9 bases, leaving 9 bases between them. Germline lookup yields CDR1 MNHNS and CDR2 SASEGT. The CDR3 is 12 residues long. DNA for the CDR3: TGTGCCAGCAGTGTGACAGGTCGGGAGCTGTTTTTT. Translation gives CASSVTGRELFF.

The chain links TRBV6-6 to TRBJ2-3; TRBD2 agrees at 12 bases. The CDR3 totals 15 residues. The germline gives CDR1 MNHNY, CDR2 SVGAGI (reference sequence). J gave up 4 bases and V 6 bases, and 5 bases lay outside the gene matches. The CDR3 DNA follows: TGTGCCAGCAGCCCGACTAGCGGGAGCGCAGATACGCAGTATTTT. This codes for CASSPTSGSADTQYF.

This clone appeared once. This chain uses TRBV28 with TRBJ1-5; D gene unclear. The CDR3 sequence is 15 residues long. The V end was cut by 2 bases, the J end by 3 bases, with 11 bases between. The germline CDR1 and CDR2 sequences are MDHEN and SYDVKM. CDR3 in amino acids: CASSLGFSFNQPQHF. The CDR3 nucleotides are TGTGCCAGCAGTTTAGGGTTTTCCTTCAATCAGCCCCAGCATTTT. Variable domain in full (rest from reference TRBV28 and TRBJ1-5): DVKVTQSSRYLVKRTGEKVFLECVQDMDHENMFWYRQDPGLGLRLIYFSYDVKMKEKGDIPEGYSVSREKKERFSLILESASTNQTSMYLCASSLGFSFNQPQHFGDGTRLSIL.

The chain has TRBV10-2 and TRBJ2-7, with 12 bases identical to TRBD2. The CDR3 totals 17 residues. The germline gives CDR1 WSHSY, CDR2 SAAADI. V trimming: 3 bases; J trimming: 4 bases; junction bases outside the gene matches: 10. CDR3 amino acids: CASSDVALAGGGYEQYF. The CDR3 DNA is TGCGCCAGCAGTGATGTGGCCCTAGCGGGAGGGGGGTACGAGCAGTACTTC.

This sequence joins TRBV9 and TRBJ2-1; 9 nucleotides line up with TRBD2. The CDR3 runs to 17 residues. The germline V gene encodes CDR1 SGDLS and CDR2 YYNGEE. V dropped 0 bases and J dropped 0; count of bases not matched to a gene: 4. The CDR3 region is CASSVAASGDSYNEQFF. The CDR3 nucleotides read TGTGCCAGCAGCGTAGCCGCTAGCGGGGACTCCTACAATGAGCAGTTCTTC.

This chain uses TRBV28 with TRBJ2-2; D gene unclear. CDR1 and CDR2 from the germline V gene are MDHEN and SYDVKM. V was pared by 4 bases and J by 6 bases, with 27 bases between. The CDR3 sequence is 19 residues long. CDR3 nucleotides: TGTGCCAGCAGTTCCCCGCCGCGGACGGTGTCAGTAGGCGCCGGGGAGCTGTTTTTT. Residues: CASSSPPRTVSVGAGELFF.

This chain links TRBV10-3 with TRBJ1-2; 9 bases line up with TRBD1. Germline V CDR1 and CDR2: ENHRY, SYGVKD. The CDR3 consists of 18 residues. The J segment lost 0 bases and the V segment lost 1 base, leaving 9 bases of the junction unmatched. The CDR3 reads CAISELRTGAYSNYGYTF. CDR3 DNA: TGTGCCATCAGTGAGTTGCGGACAGGGGCCTACTCTAACTATGGCTACACCTTC.

In regard to this clone: In the same sample, other DNA sequences code for this CDR3. This rearrangement joins TRBV7-9 to TRBJ1-5; no clear D gene. The CDR3 runs 14 residues. Germline loops: CDR1 SEHNR, CDR2 FQNEAQ (reference sequence). V lost 2 bases and J 2 bases, leaving 7 bases between the germline ends. CDR3 loop: CASSLSGGNQPQHF. In DNA form, the CDR3 reads TGTGCCAGCAGCTTAAGCGGGGGCAATCAGCCCCAGCATTTT.

The rearrangement uses TRBV27 and TRBJ2-7; TRBD2 agrees at 7 bases. V was pared by 5 bases and J by 7 bases, with 8 bases of the junction left unmatched. The CDR3 sequence is 13 residues long. Germline V gene data show CDR1 as MNHEY and CDR2 as SMNVEV (reference sequence). CDR3 residues: CASSPAGWREQYF. DNA of the CDR3: TGTGCCAGCAGTCCAGCGGGGTGGAGGGAGCAGTACTTC.

Only one count was recorded for this clone. The chain has TRBV29-1 and TRBJ2-1, with 9 bases aligning to TRBD2. The CDR3 totals 15 residues. The ends lost 7 bases at V and 0 bases at J; junction bases unmatched: 7. Germline loops: CDR1 SQVTM, CDR2 ANQGSEA. The CDR3 region is CSAEAGGFSYNEQFF. The CDR3 coding sequence is TGCAGCGCCGAAGCGGGAGGCTTCTCCTACAATGAGCAGTTCTTC.

The V call is TRBV15, the J call TRBJ2-2, with TRBD2 matching over 15 bases. V trimming: 0 bases; J trimming: 7 bases; junction bases outside the gene matches: 6. Germline loops: CDR1 LNHNV, CDR2 YYDKDF (reference sequence). This CDR3 region has 18 residues. CDR3 residues: CATSRDRGLAGGFGELFF. For the CDR3, the DNA is TGTGCCACCAGCAGAGATCGGGGACTAGCGGGAGGTTTCGGGGAGCTGTTTTTT.

As regards this clone: At the DNA level, this CDR3 is encoded by other sequences in the same sample as well. The V and J genes are TRBV19 and TRBJ2-3; 7 bases agree with TRBD2. CDR1 is LNHDA, CDR2 SQIVND, per germline (reference sequence). The CDR3 length is 12 residues. V lost 3 bases and J lost 6; bases outside the gene matches: 0. The chain's CDR3 is CASSMGGDTQYF. The CDR3 DNA is TGTGCCAGTAGTATGGGAGGGGATACGCAGTATTTT.

Remarks on this clone: Other DNA sequences of this sample code for an identical CDR3. The chain couples TRBV19 to TRBJ2-7, with D unresolved. Between the trimmed V and J ends, which lost 1 base and 0 bases, there was a span of 10 bases. From germline, CDR1 is LNHDA and CDR2 SQIVND (reference sequence). The length of the CDR3 is 15 residues. CDR3 in amino acids: CASSIGTGSSYEQYF. The CDR3 nucleotides are TGTGCCAGTAGTATAGGTACCGGGTCCTCCTACGAGCAGTACTTC.

The rearrangement uses TRBV11-2 and TRBJ2-6; 12 nucleotides line up with TRBD1. Germline V lookup: CDR1 SGHAT, CDR2 FQNNGV. The V and J ends lost 6 bases and 2 bases, in that order; junction bases with no gene match: 2. This CDR3 region has 16 residues. The CDR3 DNA sequence: TGTGCCAGCAGTTGGGACAGGGGGCCTGGGGCCAACGTCCTGACTTTC. This translates into CASSWDRGPGANVLTF.

The chain couples TRBV6-6 to TRBJ1-1, with 7 bases lining up with TRBD1. The CDR3 length is 15 residues. V gave up 2 bases and J gave up 2 bases; unmatched junction bases: 5. CDR1 and CDR2 (germline): MNHNY, SVGAGI (reference sequence). CDR3 residues: CASSYTRQGNTEAFF. The CDR3 bases are TGTGCCAGCAGTTACACCCGACAGGGAAACACTGAAGCTTTCTTT.

This clone was detected only once. V is TRBV7-9 and J is TRBJ2-1; D not certain. The CDR3 sequence is 12 residues long. The germline CDR1 and CDR2 sequences are SEHNR and FQNEAQ (reference sequence). Trimming removed 5 bases from V and 6 bases from J, with 8 bases in between. CDR3 residues: CASSLSLNEQFF. CDR3 nucleotides: TGTGCCAGCAGCCTCTCGCTCAATGAGCAGTTCTTC.

This chain uses TRBV9 with TRBJ2-5; 7 nucleotides align to TRBD1. CDR3 length equals 14 residues. Germline CDR1 SGDLS, CDR2 YYNGEE. Trimming removed 2 bases from V and 3 bases from J; junction bases left unmatched: 4. This CDR3 is CASSVRTGKETQYF. In nucleotides, the CDR3 is TGTGCCAGCAGCGTCAGGACAGGAAAAGAGACCCAGTACTTC.